The T cell receptor (beta chain) under discussion was sequenced for a study of blood T cell repertoires in COVID-19. The authors' processing: Reference gene primer amplification yielded estimated nucleated cell counts. TCRdb keeps only in-frame clones here, not all; method: immunoSEQ multiplex PCR. D and trimming were read from the DNA, whereas the V and J calls and clone size are those reported in that table. The data show roughly 120,000 clones, more than 60% seen once. The V end lost 0 bases, the J end lost 3 bases, and 9 bases lay between the germline ends. The germline gives CDR1 LGHDT, CDR2 YNNKEL (reference sequence). This CDR3 region has 15 residues.

The sample consisted of peripheral blood. This TCR came from a man aged 65 to 79 with acute or convalescent COVID-19. V is TRBV3-1 (or the pseudogene TRBV3-2) and J is TRBJ1-5; no firm D call. This chain's CDR3 is CASSQDLRNNQPQHF. The CDR3 DNA follows: TGTGCCAGCAGCCAAGATCTCAGAAACAATCAGCCCCAGCATTTT.